This passage covers 5 T cell receptor beta chains from one sample sequenced in a study of blood T cell repertoires in COVID-19. The method was immunoSEQ multiplex PCR; TCRdb's version includes in-frame clones alone and lacks a portion of them. The sample yields about 170,000 clones, more than 65% seen once. Sequenced input: peripheral blood. These receptors were obtained from a man aged 65-85 years with active or convalescent COVID-19.

The genes are TRBV5-5 and TRBJ2-1; TRBD1 matches at 9 bases. The CDR3 has 15 residues. Germline V gene sequence: CDR1 SGHKS, CDR2 YYEKEE (reference sequence). V lost 6 bases and J lost 4; bases outside the gene matches: 8. In DNA, the CDR3 is TGTGCCAGCACCGAAACAGGGGGCGGGTACAATGAGCAGTTCTTC. Residues: CASTETGGGYNEQFF.

This clone was counted only a few times. The chain links TRBV4-1 to TRBJ2-7; 9 nucleotides agree with TRBD2. The CDR3 is 18 amino acids. Per germline, CDR1 MGHRA and CDR2 YSYEKL. Trimming cost V 3 bases and J 0 bases; bases outside gene matches: 12. Written as DNA, the CDR3 is TGCGCCAGCAGCCAGTCCCCTGTGTCTAGCGGGAACTCCTACGAGCAGTACTTC. This translates into CASSQSPVSSGNSYEQYF.

This chain uses TRBV7-2 with TRBJ2-1; the D gene is possibly TRBD1 (5 bases). V dropped 1 base and J dropped 6 bases, with 13 bases sitting between them. CDR1 and CDR2 (germline): SGHTA, FQGNSA. The CDR3 sequence is 15 residues long. CDR3 loop: CASSLGLMGRNEQFF. In DNA, the CDR3 is TGTGCCAGCAGCTTAGGTTTAATGGGGCGCAATGAGCAGTTCTTC.

The rearrangement joins TRBV28 to TRBJ2-7; 9 bases are a match to TRBD1. Germline loops: CDR1 MDHEN, CDR2 SYDVKM. The V segment lost 3 bases and the J segment 6 bases; nucleotides outside the gene matches: 9. The CDR3 has 15 amino acids. The CDR3, as DNA: TGTGCCAGCAGTTTGCGACAGGGGGGTGATGTCGAGCAGTACTTC. It translates to CASSLRQGGDVEQYF. Full variable domain (outside the CDR3, taken from reference TRBV28 and TRBJ2-7): DVKVTQSSRYLVKRTGEKVFLECVQDMDHENMFWYRQDPGLGLRLIYFSYDVKMKEKGDIPEGYSVSREKKERFSLILESASTNQTSMYLCASSLRQGGDVEQYFGPGTRLTVT.

The gene calls are TRBV19 and TRBJ2-3, with 11 bases lining up with TRBD2. Germline V gene lookup returns CDR1 LNHDA and CDR2 SQIVND (reference sequence). The CDR3 spans 16 residues. J lost 0 bases, V lost 6 bases, and 5 bases had no gene match. The CDR3 region is CASSVLAGVSTDTQYF. The CDR3 region has the DNA TGTGCCAGTAGCGTACTAGCGGGAGTAAGCACAGATACGCAGTATTTT.